There are a few counts of the clone carrying this TCR beta chain. Its antigen is unidentified. The CDR3 is 20 amino acids. CDR1 is SGHTA and CDR2 is FQGNSA in the germline V gene. Trimming took off 5 bases at V and 0 bases at J, with 26 bases between the two ends. The data were taken from a study of spatial heterogeneity in lung cancer. Turning to the study itself: Fewer alpha-chain than beta-chain sequences were consistently detected. Raw-read counts averaged over ten per unique TCR and UMI combination.

Study results and caveats: The study found ubiquitous expanded tumor TCRs in blood more at resection than follow-up.

Time point given: sample taken at primary tumor resection. Unsorted tumor, nontumor lung tissue or cryopreserved PBMC supplied the whole RNA. The donor population consisted of approximately 79 patients with untreated, early-stage non-small cell lung cancer. MiXCR was run by TCRdb on the 5' RACE reads, yielding one entry per CDR3 protein. The sample holds tens of thousands of distinct CDR3 sequences; over 9.5% are singletons and the top ten take about 4.6%. The receptor was isolated from a male donor with early-stage non-small cell lung cancer. The specimen was PBMCs, collected at surgery. The chain links TRBV7-2 to TRBJ2-1; D might be TRBD2 (6 bases). CDR3 region: CASSRLGDWRLRSSYNEQFF. Written as DNA, the CDR3 is TGTGCCAGCAGCCGTTTGGGGGACTGGAGGTTACGGAGCTCCTACAATGAGCAGTTCTTC.